This TCR beta chain was captured by sequencing in a study of CXCR3-negative and CXCR3-positive naive CD8 T cells. The study's findings and limits: Naive cells with CXCR3 showed TRB CDR3s that were more hydrophobic than those in CXCR3-negative naive cells.

Comments on this clonotype: The antigen is unknown.

The CDR3 is 15 residues long. Germline-derived CDR1 and CDR2 are MNHEY and SVGAGI. The CD45RO-CCR7+CD27+CD95- phenotype denoted naive CD8+ T cells. 5' RACE with UMI labels generated the TRB cDNA libraries. With the 5' RACE reads reprocessed, TCRdb shows one record per CDR3 protein and no DNA. The record lists tens of thousands of distinct CDR3 sequences, of which the ten most abundant hold approximately 0.62%. The chain is built from TRBV6-5 and TRBJ2-5; TCRdb selects TRBD2, and the lack of DNA leaves this call unchecked. The sample comprised naive CXCR3+ CD8+ T cells from blood. Regarding subset: CD45RO-CCR7+CD27+CD95- naive CD8+ T cells expressing CXCR3 (TNR3+). This sequence originates from a human donor in good health. Some clones in this sample may be carry-over from other donors' samples. CDR3 protein: CASSYEVAGDETQYF.